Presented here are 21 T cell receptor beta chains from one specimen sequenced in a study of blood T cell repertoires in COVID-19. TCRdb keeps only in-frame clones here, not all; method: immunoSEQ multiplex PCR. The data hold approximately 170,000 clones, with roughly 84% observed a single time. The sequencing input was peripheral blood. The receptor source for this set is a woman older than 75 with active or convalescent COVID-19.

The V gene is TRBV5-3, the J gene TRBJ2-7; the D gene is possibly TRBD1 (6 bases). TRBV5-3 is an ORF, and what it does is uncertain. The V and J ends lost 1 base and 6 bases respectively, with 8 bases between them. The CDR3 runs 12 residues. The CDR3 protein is CARSLQGREQYF. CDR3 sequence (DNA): TGTGCCAGAAGCTTGCAGGGGCGCGAGCAGTACTTC.

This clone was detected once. CDR3 nucleotide sequence: TGTGCCAGCAGGGACGCAAGGACAGGGAGAACCGGGGAGCTGTTTTTT. Its translation is CASRDARTGRTGELFF. The V gene is TRBV2, the J gene TRBJ2-2; 8 bases align to TRBD1. Germline V lookup: CDR1 SNHLY, CDR2 FYNNEI. V lost 6 bases to trimming and J lost 5 bases; unmatched junction nucleotides: 11. The CDR3 covers 16 residues.

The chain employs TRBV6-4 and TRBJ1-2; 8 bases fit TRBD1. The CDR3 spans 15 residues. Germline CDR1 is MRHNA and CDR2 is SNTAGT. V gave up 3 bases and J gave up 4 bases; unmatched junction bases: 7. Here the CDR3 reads CASSEQPGGSYGYTF. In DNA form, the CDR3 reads TGTGCCAGCAGTGAACAGCCAGGGGGCAGCTATGGCTACACCTTC.

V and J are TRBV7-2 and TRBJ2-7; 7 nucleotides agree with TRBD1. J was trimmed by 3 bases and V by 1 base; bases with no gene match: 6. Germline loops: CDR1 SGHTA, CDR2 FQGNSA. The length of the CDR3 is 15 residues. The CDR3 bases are TGTGCCAGCAGCTTAGGAGCAGGGGGTTTCTACGAGCAGTACTTC. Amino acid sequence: CASSLGAGGFYEQYF.

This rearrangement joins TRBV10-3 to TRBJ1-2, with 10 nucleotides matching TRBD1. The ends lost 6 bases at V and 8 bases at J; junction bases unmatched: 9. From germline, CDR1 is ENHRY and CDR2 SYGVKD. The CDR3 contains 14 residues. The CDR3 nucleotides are TGTGCCATCAGGAACCGGGACAGGGGAGAGGGCTACACCTTC. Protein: CAIRNRDRGEGYTF.

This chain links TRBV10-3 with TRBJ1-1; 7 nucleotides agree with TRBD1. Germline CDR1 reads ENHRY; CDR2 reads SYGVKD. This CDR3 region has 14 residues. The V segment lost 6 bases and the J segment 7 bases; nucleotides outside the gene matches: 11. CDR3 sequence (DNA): TGTGCCATCAGCTCCCGACAGGGTGCGATTGAAGCTTTCTTT. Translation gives CAISSRQGAIEAFF.

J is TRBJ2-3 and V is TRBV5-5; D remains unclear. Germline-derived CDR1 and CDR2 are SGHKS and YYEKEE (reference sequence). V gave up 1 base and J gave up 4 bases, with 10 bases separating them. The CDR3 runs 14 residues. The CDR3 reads CASSLFESADTQYF. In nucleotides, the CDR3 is TGTGCCAGCAGCTTGTTCGAGTCGGCAGATACGCAGTATTTT.

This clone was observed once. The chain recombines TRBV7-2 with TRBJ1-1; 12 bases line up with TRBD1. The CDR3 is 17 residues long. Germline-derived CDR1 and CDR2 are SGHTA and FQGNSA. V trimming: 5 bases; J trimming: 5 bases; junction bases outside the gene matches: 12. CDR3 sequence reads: CASSARDRGLQNTEAFF. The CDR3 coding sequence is TGTGCCAGCAGCGCCCGGGACAGGGGGCTTCAGAATACTGAAGCTTTCTTT.

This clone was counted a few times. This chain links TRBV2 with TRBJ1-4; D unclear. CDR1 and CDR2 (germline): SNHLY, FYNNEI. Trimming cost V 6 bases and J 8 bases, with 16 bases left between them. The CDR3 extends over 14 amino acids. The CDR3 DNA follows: TGTGCCAGCAGCCCCCGGGATGCCTGGGAAAAACTGTTTTTT. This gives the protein CASSPRDAWEKLFF.

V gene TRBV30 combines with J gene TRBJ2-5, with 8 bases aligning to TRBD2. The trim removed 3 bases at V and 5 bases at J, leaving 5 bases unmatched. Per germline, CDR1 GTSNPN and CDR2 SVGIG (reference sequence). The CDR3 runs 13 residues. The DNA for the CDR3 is TGTGCCTGGAGCCGGGAGGGCCCGGAGACCCAGTACTTC. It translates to CAWSREGPETQYF.

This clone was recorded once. This chain's CDR3 is CASSPGQEDQPQHF. Written as DNA, the CDR3 is TGTGCCAGCTCACCAGGACAGGAGGATCAGCCCCAGCATTTT. The chain joins TRBV18 to TRBJ1-5; 7 bases align to TRBD1. Germline loops: CDR1 KGHSH, CDR2 LQKENI. This CDR3 spans 14 amino acids. V lost 2 bases to trimming and J lost 5 bases; unmatched junction nucleotides: 3.

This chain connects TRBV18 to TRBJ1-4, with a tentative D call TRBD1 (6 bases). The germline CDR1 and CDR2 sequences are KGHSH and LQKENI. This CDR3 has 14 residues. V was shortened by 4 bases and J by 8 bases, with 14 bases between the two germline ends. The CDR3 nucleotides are TGTGCCAGCTCACAAACAGGGTTGGAAGAAAAACTGTTTTTT. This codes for CASSQTGLEEKLFF.

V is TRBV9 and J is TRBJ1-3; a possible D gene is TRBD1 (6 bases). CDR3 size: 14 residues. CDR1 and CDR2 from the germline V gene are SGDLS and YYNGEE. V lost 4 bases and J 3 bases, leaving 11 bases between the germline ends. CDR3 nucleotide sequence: TGTGCCAGCAGCTTCTCGGACAGTGGAAACACCATATATTTT. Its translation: CASSFSDSGNTIYF.

CDR3 coding DNA: TGTGCCAGCAGCCAATTCTTGGTCGGCGGCGCAGATACGCAGTATTTT. This codes for CASSQFLVGGADTQYF. V usage is TRBV3-1 (or the pseudogene TRBV3-2) and J usage is TRBJ2-3; D gene uncertain. The germline gives CDR1 LGHDT, CDR2 YNNKEL (reference sequence). The CDR3 is 16 residues long. Trimming removed 2 bases at V and 4 bases at J, with 16 bases between.

CDR3 nucleotide sequence: TGTGCCAGCAGCACCAACAGGGACCCCCAGGAGACCCAGTACTTC. Amino acid sequence: CASSTNRDPQETQYF. The chain has TRBV6-5 and TRBJ2-5; a possible D gene is TRBD1 (6 bases). V was trimmed by 6 bases and J by 5 bases, leaving 19 bases between them. This CDR3 comprises 15 residues. Germline V gene sequence: CDR1 MNHEY, CDR2 SVGAGI.

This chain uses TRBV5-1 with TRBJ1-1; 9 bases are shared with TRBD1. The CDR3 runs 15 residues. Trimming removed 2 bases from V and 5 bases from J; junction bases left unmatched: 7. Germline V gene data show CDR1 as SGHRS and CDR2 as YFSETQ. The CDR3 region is CASSLQGALRTEAFF. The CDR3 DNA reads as TGCGCCAGCAGCTTACAGGGGGCGCTGAGGACTGAAGCTTTCTTT.

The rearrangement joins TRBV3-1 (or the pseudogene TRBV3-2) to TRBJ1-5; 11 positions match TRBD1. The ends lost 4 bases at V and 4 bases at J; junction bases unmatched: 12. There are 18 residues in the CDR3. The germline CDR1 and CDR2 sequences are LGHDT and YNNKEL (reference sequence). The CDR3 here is CASSPGTGQGASNQPQHF. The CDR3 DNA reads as TGTGCCAGCAGCCCCGGGACAGGACAGGGGGCTTCAAATCAGCCCCAGCATTTT.

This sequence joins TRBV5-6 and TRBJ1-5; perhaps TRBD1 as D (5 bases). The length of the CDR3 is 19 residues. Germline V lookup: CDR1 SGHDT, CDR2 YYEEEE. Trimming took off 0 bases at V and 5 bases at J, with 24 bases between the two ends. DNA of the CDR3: TGTGCCAGCAGCTTGGCCCGTATTATTTTCAGGGAAGTACATCAGCCCCAGCATTTT. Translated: CASSLARIIFREVHQPQHF. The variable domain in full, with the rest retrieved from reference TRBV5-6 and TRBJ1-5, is DAGVTQSPTHLIKTRGQQVTLRCSPKSGHDTVSWYQQALGQGPQFIFQYYEEEERQRGNFPDRFSGHQFPNYSSELNVNALLLGDSALYLCASSLARIIFREVHQPQHFGDGTRLSIL.

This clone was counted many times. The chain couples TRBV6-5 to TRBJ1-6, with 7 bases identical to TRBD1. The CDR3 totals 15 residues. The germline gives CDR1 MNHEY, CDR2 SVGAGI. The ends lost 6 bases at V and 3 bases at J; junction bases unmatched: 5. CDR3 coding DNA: TGTGCCAGCAGAGACAGACAGGGCTATAATTCACCCCTCCACTTT. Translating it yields CASRDRQGYNSPLHF.

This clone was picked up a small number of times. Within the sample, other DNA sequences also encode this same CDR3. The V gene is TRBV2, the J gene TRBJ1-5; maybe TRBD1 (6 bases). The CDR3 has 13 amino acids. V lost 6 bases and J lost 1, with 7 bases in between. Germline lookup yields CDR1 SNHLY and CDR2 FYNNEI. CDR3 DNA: TGTGCCAGCAGGGGACAAAGCAATCAGCCCCAGCATTTT. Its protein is CASRGQSNQPQHF.

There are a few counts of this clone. The CDR3 is CASSEGQGDGYTF. CDR3 DNA sequence: TGTGCCAGCTCGGAGGGACAGGGGGATGGCTACACCTTC. The chain uses TRBV18 and TRBJ1-2; 11 bases align to TRBD1. J gave up 6 bases and V 6 bases, and 3 bases lay outside the gene matches. The CDR3 loop spans 13 amino acids. The V gene's germline CDR1 is KGHSH and CDR2 LQKENI.